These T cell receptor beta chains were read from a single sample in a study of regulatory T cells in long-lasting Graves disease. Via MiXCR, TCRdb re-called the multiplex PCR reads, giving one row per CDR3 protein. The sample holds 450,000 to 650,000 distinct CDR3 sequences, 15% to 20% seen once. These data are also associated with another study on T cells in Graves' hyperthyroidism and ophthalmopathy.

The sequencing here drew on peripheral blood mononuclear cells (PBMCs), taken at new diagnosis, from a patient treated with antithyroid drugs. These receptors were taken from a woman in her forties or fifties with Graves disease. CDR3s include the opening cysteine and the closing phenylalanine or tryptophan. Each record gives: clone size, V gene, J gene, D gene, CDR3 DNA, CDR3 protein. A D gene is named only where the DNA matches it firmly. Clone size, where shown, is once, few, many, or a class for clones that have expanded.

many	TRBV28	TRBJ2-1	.	TGTGCCAGCAGTTTAAAATCCGTTCTGGGTGAGCAGTTCTTC	CASSLKSVLGEQFF
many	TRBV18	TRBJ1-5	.	TGTGCCAGCTCCCTCACGGGCCAGACAACCCAGCATTTT	CASSLTGQTTQHF
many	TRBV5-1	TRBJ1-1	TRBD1	TGCGCCAGCAGCATCGGATTTACAGGGGTGGCCACTGAAGCTTTCTTT	CASSIGFTGVATEAFF
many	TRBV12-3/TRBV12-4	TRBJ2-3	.	TGTGCCAGCAGGCCTATGGGCACAGATACGCAGTATTTT	CASRPMGTDTQYF
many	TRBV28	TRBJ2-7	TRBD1	TGTGCCAGCAGCTTTTGGGACAGGAGTTTCTACGAGCAGTACTTC	CASSFWDRSFYEQYF
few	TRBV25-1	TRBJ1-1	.	TGTGCCAGCCTCCAGTCGAGGGTAGAAGCTTTCTTT	CASLQSRVEAFF
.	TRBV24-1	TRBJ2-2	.	TGTGCCACCAGTGACAACCGGGGGGCTCGAAACACCGGGGAGCTGTTTTTT	CATSDNRGARNTGELFF
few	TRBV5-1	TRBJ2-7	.	TGCGCCAGCAGCGGAGAATCCGTGGGGGGCGAGCAGTACTTC	CASSGESVGGEQYF
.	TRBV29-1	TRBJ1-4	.	.	CSVVGLGTNEKRFF
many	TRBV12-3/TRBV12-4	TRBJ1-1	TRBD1	TGTGCCAGCAGTTCCCACACAGCCGGACAGGGAAAAACTGAAGCTTTCTTT	CASSSHTAGQGKTEAFF
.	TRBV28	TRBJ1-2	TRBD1	TGTGCCAGCAGTGAGGACAGGGCCTATGGCTACACCTTC	CASSEDRAYGYTF
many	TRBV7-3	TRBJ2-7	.	TGTGCCAGCAGCTCCCCCAAGGGGGGGGTATCCTACGAGCAGTACTTC	CASSSPKGGVSYEQYF
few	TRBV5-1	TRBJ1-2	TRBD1	TGCGCCAGCAGCCAGACAGGGAGTACTCCGAGTGGCTACACCTTC	CASSQTGSTPSGYTF
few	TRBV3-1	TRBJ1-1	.	TGTGCCAGCAGCCCCGGTTCGGTCTCTGAAGCTTTCTTT	CASSPGSVSEAFF
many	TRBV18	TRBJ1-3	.	TGTGCCAGCTCACCAGAAGGGATGGCAAACACCATATATTTT	CASSPEGMANTIYF
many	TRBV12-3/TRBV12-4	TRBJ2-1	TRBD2	TGTGCCAGCAGCCTTCCCGGGACTAGCTACAATGAGCAGTTCTTC	CASSLPGTSYNEQFF
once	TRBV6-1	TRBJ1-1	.	TGTGCCAGCTCCAACCTACACCGGGAAGCTTTCTTT	CASSNLHREAFF
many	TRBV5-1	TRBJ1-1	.	TGCGCCAGCAGCCGTATGGGGCAGACAAACACTGAAGCTTTCTTT	CASSRMGQTNTEAFF
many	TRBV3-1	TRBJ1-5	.	TGTGCCAGCAGCCAAGTGCGTAATCAGCCCCAGCATTTT	CASSQVRNQPQHF
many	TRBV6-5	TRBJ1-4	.	TGTGCCAGCAGTTACCGAGGGAATAATGAAAAACTGTTTTTT	CASSYRGNNEKLFF
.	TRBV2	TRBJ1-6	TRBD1	TGTGCCAGCAGTGAAGGAGGCGGGACAGGGAGTGATCCCCTCCACTTT	CASSEGGGTGSDPLHF
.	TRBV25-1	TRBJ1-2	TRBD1	TGTGCCAGCAGTGATTCCCCCGGGGACAGCTATGGCTACACCTTC	CASSDSPGDSYGYTF
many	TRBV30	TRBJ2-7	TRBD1	TGTGCCTGCCAGGGGGTTTCCTACGAGCAGTACTTC	CACQGVSYEQYF
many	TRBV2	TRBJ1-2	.	TGTGCCAGCAGTGACTCTGGCAGGGACTATGGCTACACCTTC	CASSDSGRDYGYTF
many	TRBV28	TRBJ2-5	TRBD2	TGTGCCAGCAGTCCCGCCGTAGCGGGGGGAGGGACCCAGTACTTC	CASSPAVAGGGTQYF
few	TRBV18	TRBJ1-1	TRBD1	TGTGCCAGCTCACCACTAGAACAGGGGTGGACTGAAGCTTTCTTT	CASSPLEQGWTEAFF
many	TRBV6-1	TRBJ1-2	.	TGTGCCAGCAGGCATAGGACCGACGGCTATGGCTACACCTTC	CASRHRTDGYGYTF
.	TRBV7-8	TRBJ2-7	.	TGTGCCAGCAGCTCATTACAGGGACGGACCTCCTACGAGCAGTACTTC	CASSSLQGRTSYEQYF
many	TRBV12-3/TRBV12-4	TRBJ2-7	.	TGTGCCAGCAGTTTGAGGTCCTACGAGCAGTACTTC	CASSLRSYEQYF